The present entry profiles one T cell receptor (beta chain) with its context. Its target is unknown. V was shortened by 4 bases and J by 9 bases, with 25 bases between the two germline ends. This CDR3 contains 17 residues. This sample is drawn from a study of response to subunit inactivated influenza vaccine. General study findings and limits: The study's authors posited that every seasonal influenza vaccination enlists few new T cells.

Each CDR3 protein gets one entry after TCRdb re-called the RT-PCR reads with MiXCR. The table lists about 700,000 distinct CDR3 sequences, around a sixth of them singletons. Sequences were derived from PBMCs from blood, sampled roughly 12 days after vaccination. The clonotype was recovered from a man between 45 and 60 years old who received an inactivated influenza vaccine. The chain combines TRBV12-3 or TRBV12-4 with TRBJ1-5; tentative D call: TRBD1 (6 bases). CDR3 amino acids: CASSSDSNRARGGPQHF. The CDR3 bases are TGTGCCAGCAGTTCCGACAGCAACAGGGCCCGCGGTGGGCCCCAGCATTTT.